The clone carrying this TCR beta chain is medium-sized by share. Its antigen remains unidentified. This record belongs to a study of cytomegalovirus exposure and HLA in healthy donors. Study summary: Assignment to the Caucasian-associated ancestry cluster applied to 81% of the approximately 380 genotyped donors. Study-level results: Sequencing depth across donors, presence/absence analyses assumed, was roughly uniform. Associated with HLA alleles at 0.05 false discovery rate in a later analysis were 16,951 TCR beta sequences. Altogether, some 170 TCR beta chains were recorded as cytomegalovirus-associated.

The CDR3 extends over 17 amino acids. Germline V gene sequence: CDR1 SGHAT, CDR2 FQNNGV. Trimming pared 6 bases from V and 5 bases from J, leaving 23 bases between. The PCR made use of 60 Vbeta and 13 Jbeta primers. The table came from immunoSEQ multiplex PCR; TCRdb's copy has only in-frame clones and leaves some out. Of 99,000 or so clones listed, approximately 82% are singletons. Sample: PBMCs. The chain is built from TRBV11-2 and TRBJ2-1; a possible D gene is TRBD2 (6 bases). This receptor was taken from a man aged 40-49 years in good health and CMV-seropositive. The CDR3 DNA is TGTGCCAGCAGTTTATGGGGGTTTACGGGGGAGCACAATGAGCAGTTCTTC. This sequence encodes CASSLWGFTGEHNEQFF. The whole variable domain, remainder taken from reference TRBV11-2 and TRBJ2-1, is EAGVAQSPRYKIIEKRQSVAFWCNPISGHATLYWYQQILGQGPKLLIQFQNNGVVDDSQLPKDRFSAERLKGVDSTLKIQPAKLEDSAVYLCASSLWGFTGEHNEQFFGPGTRLTVL.